These 9 T cell receptor beta chains share one sample of origin, sequenced in a study of patients and donors after allogeneic stem cell transplantation. A single record per CDR3 protein comes from TCRdb applying MiXCR to the RT-PCR reads. Among approximately 200,000 distinct CDR3 sequences listed, 41% were seen once. The sample was blood, either unsorted or a sorted T cell fraction (not recorded which). The receptor source for this set is a human donor who was either an allogeneic HSCT recipient or a stem cell or donor lymphocyte infusion donor (not recorded which). It is not recorded whose cells these are; they may come from a transplant donor.

As DNA, the CDR3 is TGTGCCAGCAGTGTCGGACTAGCGGGAGGAGAGACCCAGTACTTC. It specifies CASSVGLAGGETQYF. The chain employs TRBV6-5 and TRBJ2-5, with 14 bases fitting TRBD2. CDR1 is MNHEY and CDR2 is SVGAGI in the germline V gene. With 5 bases clipped from V and 4 bases from J, the junction kept 3 bases outside the gene matches. The CDR3 contains 15 residues.

The rearrangement uses TRBV10-3 and TRBJ1-2; no firm D call. From germline, CDR1 is ENHRY and CDR2 SYGVKD. V shed 5 bases and J shed 5 bases, with 9 bases lying between them. This CDR3 contains 12 residues. CDR3 DNA: TGTGCCATCAGTCCCACAGCTTATGGCTACACCTTC. Amino acids: CAISPTAYGYTF.

The chain is built from TRBV3-1 and TRBJ1-1, with D perhaps TRBD1 (5 bases). Germline CDR1 reads LGHDT; CDR2 reads YNNKEL (reference sequence). The V end was cut by 0 bases, the J end by 4 bases, with 15 bases between. The CDR3 has 16 residues. The CDR3 reads CASSQDGPGRGTEAFF. CDR3 DNA sequence: TGTGCCAGCAGCCAAGACGGGCCAGGGCGAGGCACTGAAGCTTTCTTT.

This clonotype was seen a handful of times. The V and J genes are TRBV27 and TRBJ1-5; D remains unclear. The length of the CDR3 is 13 residues. CDR1 and CDR2 (germline): MNHEY, SMNVEV (reference sequence). V was pared by 2 bases and J by 6 bases, with 8 bases between. The CDR3 spells CASSLKGSQPQHF. The CDR3 DNA sequence: TGTGCCAGCAGTTTAAAGGGTTCTCAGCCCCAGCATTTT.

This chain uses TRBV6-2 or TRBV6-3 with TRBJ2-1; a weak D match, TRBD2 (5 bases). The V end was cut by 6 bases, the J end by 5 bases, with 14 bases between. There are 14 residues in the CDR3. Germline values: CDR1 MNHEY, CDR2 SVGEGT. This CDR3 reads CASSIGLINNEQFF. In DNA form, the CDR3 reads TGTGCCAGCAGCATAGGACTTATAAACAATGAGCAGTTCTTC.

The gene calls are TRBV6-2 or TRBV6-3 and TRBJ2-7; 7 nucleotides line up with TRBD2. CDR1 and CDR2 from the germline V gene are MNHEY and SVGEGT. The CDR3 length is 15 residues. With V trimmed by 2 bases and J by 5 bases, 9 bases remained unmatched. The CDR3 protein is CASSYRWSGVDEQYF. The CDR3 nucleotides are TGTGCCAGCAGTTACAGGTGGAGCGGGGTTGACGAGCAGTACTTC.

The chain is built from TRBV6-2 or TRBV6-3 and TRBJ2-7, with D perhaps TRBD2 (5 bases). Germline-derived CDR1 and CDR2 are MNHEY and SVGEGT. The V gene lost 3 bases and the J gene lost 7 bases, with 7 bases spanning the gap. The CDR3 contains 11 residues. CDR3 coding DNA: TGTGCCAGCAGTTATACGGGGGAGCAGTACTTC. It codes for CASSYTGEQYF.

The chain couples TRBV7-3 to TRBJ2-5, with D possibly being TRBD1 (6 bases). V was cut by 5 bases and J by 1 base, with 11 bases left in between. The CDR3 consists of 14 residues. Germline loops: CDR1 SGHTA, CDR2 FQGTGA. CDR3 region: CASSATGLQETQYF. The CDR3 coding sequence is TGTGCCAGCAGCGCGACAGGCCTCCAAGAGACCCAGTACTTC.

A few counts support this clonotype. The DNA for the CDR3 is TGTGCCAGCAGCTTGAAAGATACGCAGTATTTT. Residues: CASSLKDTQYF. V and J are TRBV7-2 and TRBJ2-3; D ambiguous. V was shortened by 3 bases and J by 5 bases, with 3 bases between the two germline ends. CDR1 and CDR2 from the germline V gene are SGHTA and FQGNSA. The CDR3 contains 11 residues.